Below, 15 T cell receptor beta chains from the same sample are listed, as sequenced in a study of cytomegalovirus exposure and HLA in healthy donors. 60 Vbeta and 13 Jbeta primers were used in PCR. Libraries were prepared by immunoSEQ multiplex PCR; TCRdb keeps only in-frame clonotypes and omits some of them. The sample has about 90,000 clones; 67% are singletons. Source material: PBMCs. The receptors here all came from a man aged 30 to 39 in good health and CMV-seronegative.

This chain connects TRBV4-1 to TRBJ2-3; 12 nucleotides agree with TRBD2. The V gene's germline CDR1 is MGHRA and CDR2 YSYEKL. The CDR3 length is 19 residues. V trimming: 2 bases; J trimming: 2 bases; junction bases outside the gene matches: 11. The CDR3 reads CASSQIGLRLAGVTDTQYF. CDR3 in DNA: TGCGCCAGCAGCCAAATCGGGTTGCGACTAGCGGGGGTCACAGATACGCAGTATTTT.

This clone was picked up a small number of times. This chain uses TRBV27 with TRBJ2-1; 13 positions agree with TRBD2. This CDR3 is 17 amino acids long. Germline V CDR1 and CDR2: MNHEY, SMNVEV (reference sequence). V shed 6 bases and J 3 bases; nucleotides not matched to a gene: 8. The CDR3 reads CASRTGTSGANYNEQFF. CDR3 coding DNA: TGTGCCAGCAGAACCGGGACTAGCGGGGCGAACTACAATGAGCAGTTCTTC.

The V call is TRBV19, the J call TRBJ2-5, with TRBD2 identical over 8 bases. V lost 5 bases and J lost 2; bases outside the gene matches: 7. The CDR3 has 15 amino acids. Germline V gene lookup returns CDR1 LNHDA and CDR2 SQIVND (reference sequence). The CDR3 region is CASSSAASGQETQYF. CDR3 bases: TGTGCCAGTAGTTCGGCGGCTAGCGGGCAAGAGACCCAGTACTTC.

The V call is TRBV28, the J call TRBJ1-2; 7 nucleotides align to TRBD1. In germline, CDR1 is MDHEN, CDR2 SYDVKM. The V gene end was trimmed by 4 bases and the J gene end by 3 bases; junction bases not matched to a gene: 5. The CDR3 loop spans 14 amino acids. CDR3 in amino acids: CASSSSDRDYGYTF. For the CDR3, the DNA is TGTGCCAGCAGTTCATCCGACAGGGACTATGGCTACACCTTC.

The CDR3 here is CASTRDSRGYTF. As DNA, the CDR3 is TGCGCCAGCACCCGGGACAGTCGTGGCTACACCTTC. The chain uses TRBV5-1 and TRBJ1-2; 7 bases align to TRBD1. The CDR3 loop spans 12 amino acids. V lost 6 bases and J lost 7; bases outside the gene matches: 6. Germline lookup yields CDR1 SGHRS and CDR2 YFSETQ.

The gene calls are TRBV10-1 and TRBJ1-4, with D perhaps matching TRBD1 (6 bases). The CDR3 spans 15 residues. V dropped 2 bases and J dropped 8 bases, with 15 bases sitting between them. Germline-derived CDR1 and CDR2 are WNHNN and SYGVQD (reference sequence). CDR3 loop: CASSEGGGRKEKLFF. Written as DNA, the CDR3 is TGCGCCAGCAGTGAGGGCGGGGGGCGAAAAGAAAAACTGTTTTTT.

A few counts support this clone. The chain uses TRBV6-6 and TRBJ1-6; 8 nucleotides line up with TRBD1. This CDR3 comprises 14 residues. Germline CDR1 is MNHNY and CDR2 is SVGAGI (reference sequence). V shed 5 bases, J shed 9 bases, and the junction held 6 bases outside the gene matches. As DNA, the CDR3 is TGTGCCAGCAGTGCCCCGGGACAGGCTTCACCCCTCCACTTT. Its translation is CASSAPGQASPLHF.

The chain uses TRBV9 and TRBJ1-1, with 7 bases identical to TRBD1. Germline loops: CDR1 SGDLS, CDR2 YYNGEE. The CDR3 spans 17 residues. V was clipped by 3 bases and J by 1 base; unmatched bases: 12. CDR3 DNA: TGTGCCAGCAGCGCATCGTCCGAGGGGGCGGGGAACACTGAAGCTTTCTTT. Encoded protein: CASSASSEGAGNTEAFF.

This clone was picked up a small number of times. The chain joins TRBV6-6 to TRBJ1-2, with D tentatively TRBD1 (6 bases). Germline CDR1 and CDR2: MNHNY and SVGAGI (reference sequence). The CDR3 has 15 residues. V was trimmed by 2 bases and J by 6 bases, leaving 16 bases between them. The CDR3 region is CASSYAYGTLNGYTF. The CDR3, as DNA: TGTGCCAGCAGTTACGCTTACGGGACATTAAATGGCTACACCTTC.

This chain links TRBV4-2 with TRBJ2-3; D not certain. The CDR3 extends over 14 amino acids. With 0 bases removed from V and 1 base from J, the gap between germline ends came to 5 bases. CDR1 and CDR2 from the germline V gene are LGHNA and YNFKEQ. CDR3 loop: CASSQDPGTDTQYF. CDR3 coding DNA: TGTGCCAGCAGCCAAGATCCGGGCACAGATACGCAGTATTTT.

The genes are TRBV6-5 and TRBJ1-4; 9 nucleotides align to TRBD1. CDR1 and CDR2 (germline): MNHEY, SVGAGI. The junction had 0 bases not matched to a gene; V was cut back by 0 bases and J by 1 base. This CDR3 comprises 16 residues. The CDR3 DNA sequence: TGTGCCAGCAGTTACTCGGGACAGGGAACTAATGAAAAACTGTTTTTT. Protein product: CASSYSGQGTNEKLFF.

The V and J genes are TRBV4-3 and TRBJ2-7; maybe TRBD2 (5 bases). Trimming took off 4 bases at V and 1 base at J, with 8 bases between the two ends. The CDR3 contains 13 residues. Per the germline V gene, CDR1 is LGHNA and CDR2 is YSLEER. The CDR3 coding sequence is TGCGCCAGCAGCCCGCGGGCTTCCTACGAGCAGTACTTC. This encodes CASSPRASYEQYF.

With regard to this clone: The same CDR3 also results from other DNA sequences found in this sample. The chain employs TRBV30 and TRBJ1-5; 7 bases fit TRBD1. V lost 2 bases and J lost 2; bases outside the gene matches: 3. The V gene's germline CDR1 is GTSNPN and CDR2 SVGIG (reference sequence). The CDR3 runs to 14 residues. The chain's CDR3 is CAWSSGTGNQPQHF. The CDR3 DNA follows: TGTGCCTGGAGTTCCGGGACAGGCAATCAGCCCCAGCATTTT.

The chain uses TRBV4-1 and TRBJ2-7; 7 bases agree with TRBD1. The V segment lost 4 bases and the J segment 3 bases; nucleotides outside the gene matches: 6. The V gene's germline CDR1 is MGHRA and CDR2 YSYEKL. This CDR3 spans 14 amino acids. The CDR3 nucleotides are TGCGCCAGCAGCCGGATCCGGGACAGCTACGAGCAGTACTTC. Translating gives CASSRIRDSYEQYF.

The chain recombines TRBV4-1 with TRBJ1-5, with TRBD1 matching 8 bases. The length of the CDR3 is 14 residues. CDR1 and CDR2 from the germline V gene are MGHRA and YSYEKL. The V gene end was trimmed by 5 bases and the J gene end by 2 bases; junction bases not matched to a gene: 2. The CDR3 region is CASSKTGGNQPQHF. CDR3 coding DNA: TGCGCCAGCAGCAAGACAGGGGGCAATCAGCCCCAGCATTTT.